The entry that follows covers one T cell receptor beta chain sequence. This CDR3 is built from 15 residues. Germline CDR1 and CDR2: MNHEY and SVGEGT. V lost 4 bases and J lost 4; bases outside the gene matches: 9. The source of the sample is a study of blood T cell repertoires in COVID-19. Looking at the study overall: Acute-phase and convalescent COVID-19 samples originated in the United States, Italy and Spain.

While infection was still active, Seattle patients were enrolled and then followed longitudinally. As originally analysed: How many nucleated cells were present was estimated from reference gene primer amplification. The protocol was immunoSEQ multiplex PCR, while the TCRdb copy is restricted to in-frame clones and leaves out a portion. Clone size and V and J calls were adopted from that table, with D and trimming inferred from the DNA. Of 300,000 to 450,000 clones listed, around 87% were seen once; the top ten hold approximately 2.4%. The rearrangement links TRBV6-2 or TRBV6-3 to TRBJ1-2, with 7 positions matching TRBD1. This clonotype originated in a woman between 55 and 75 years old with COVID-19, enrolled during active disease. The sample comprised peripheral blood. For the CDR3, the DNA is TGTGCCAGCAGTTCTGCCCTCGGGACAGCCTATGGCTACACCTTC. This sequence encodes CASSSALGTAYGYTF.